This T cell receptor beta chain was identified during a study of CD8 T cells in Susac syndrome. Roughly 0.5 to 1 ug RNA was reverse transcribed with random hexamers. TCRdb recomputed calls from the immunoSEQ multiplex PCR reads with MiXCR, one row per CDR3 protein. The repertoire includes roughly 400,000 distinct CDR3 sequences, approximately 85% of them detected once, and 0.09% to 0.15% sits in the top ten. The sample holds a few counts of this clonotype. Sequencing of TCR beta was carried out in blood CD8+ and CD4+ T cells. This CDR3 is 13 amino acids long. V lost 3 bases and J lost 5, with 10 bases in between. Per the germline V gene, CDR1 is MNHEY and CDR2 is SVGAGI.

The TCR sequence derives from a human donor with multiple sclerosis. The chain carries TRBV6-5 and TRBJ2-5, with a tentative D call TRBD2 (5 bases). The sequencing input was CD8+ T cells from PBMCs. In nucleotides, the CDR3 is TGTGCCAGCAGTTATGGGAGTAGTGAGACCCAGTACTTC. Its protein is CASSYGSSETQYF.